There are a few counts of the clone carrying this T cell receptor (beta chain). The germline V gene encodes CDR1 SGHTA and CDR2 FQGTGA. V lost 0 bases, J lost 4 bases, and 4 bases lay in between. The CDR3 contains 13 residues. These data come from a study of blood T cell repertoires in COVID-19. Study-level background: T cells, B-cell-depleted T cells, or PBMCs provided the cDNA or gDNA that served as material.

Authors' data handling: Counts of nucleated cells, estimated from reference gene primer amplification, were obtained. Produced via immunoSEQ multiplex PCR; TCRdb's table is partial and in-frame only. Clone size and the V and J calls come from that table; the DNA yielded D and trimming. The data hold approximately 170,000 clones, with around nine tenths observed a single time. This sequence joins TRBV7-3 and TRBJ2-1; no definite D call. Material: peripheral blood. This receptor was taken from a man aged 65-85 years with acute or convalescent COVID-19. The CDR3 protein is CASSLTEYNEQFF. The CDR3 coding sequence is TGTGCCAGCAGCTTAACGGAGTACAATGAGCAGTTCTTC.